These 18 T cell receptor beta chains share one sample of origin, sequenced in a study of blood T cell repertoires in COVID-19 (dated by TCRdb to about 2020). Libraries were constructed by the immunoSEQ multiplex PCR assay. As stored in TCRdb, this immuneACCESS dataset retains in-frame rearrangements with V and J assigned. A fraction of the clones does not appear; measured against another copy, unresolved V genes explain less than half of the discrepancy, and the remainder lacks a known reason. The sample table lists 110,000 to 150,000 clones, about four fifths of them with a count of one. The top ten hold around 3.7% of the sample. Material for sequencing was peripheral blood. These receptors all stem from a man aged 65 to 79 who had recovered from COVID-19.

This chain uses TRBV30 with TRBJ1-6, with D possibly matching TRBD1 (6 bases). This CDR3 is built from 15 residues. Germline CDR1 GTSNPN, CDR2 SVGIG (reference sequence). Trimming shortened V by 0 bases and J by 5 bases, and 11 bases separated the two germline ends. The CDR3: CAWSVTGTHNSPLHF. Written as DNA, the CDR3 is TGTGCCTGGAGTGTAACGGGGACACATAATTCACCCCTCCACTTT.

The J gene is TRBJ2-7, the V gene TRBV5-1; 10 bases align to TRBD1. The CDR3 runs to 14 residues. V gave up 7 bases and J gave up 5 bases; unmatched junction bases: 9. The germline gives CDR1 SGHRS, CDR2 YFSETQ. The CDR3 region has the DNA TGCGCCAGCTCTACCTCGGGACAGGGGCACGAGCAGTACTTC. As protein: CASSTSGQGHEQYF.

This chain links TRBV25-1 with TRBJ2-5; TRBD1 aligns across 7 bases. The germline V gene has CDR1 MGHDK and CDR2 SYGVNS. The CDR3 is 15 amino acids. The junction had 7 bases not matched to a gene; V was cut back by 5 bases and J by 1 base. CDR3 coding DNA: TGTGCCAGCAGTAAGACAGGGTTGGTCCAAGAGACCCAGTACTTC. Its protein is CASSKTGLVQETQYF.

This chain connects TRBV10-3 to TRBJ2-3, with TRBD2 matching over 8 bases. J gave up 4 bases and V 6 bases, and 12 bases lay outside the gene matches. Per germline, CDR1 ENHRY and CDR2 SYGVKD. This CDR3 contains 16 residues. The CDR3 nucleotides are TGTGCCATCAGCCCTAGGGCGGGAGGTCTAGCAGATACGCAGTATTTT. It yields the protein CAISPRAGGLADTQYF.

The chain has TRBV2 and TRBJ2-5; D perhaps matches TRBD1 (6 bases). Germline CDR1 and CDR2: SNHLY and FYNNEI. The CDR3 extends over 23 amino acids. V gave up 3 bases and J gave up 1 base, with 36 bases separating them. The CDR3 DNA sequence: TGTGCCAGCAGTGAGGGGGATAAGGGGGTCGCGATGGGGCGGAGCCCTTTCCAAGAGACCCAGTACTTC. Translation: CASSEGDKGVAMGRSPFQETQYF.

This chain connects TRBV19 to TRBJ2-5; 7 bases line up with TRBD1. Germline V gives CDR1 LNHDA, CDR2 SQIVND (reference sequence). The CDR3 is 14 amino acids. Germline trimming cut 4 bases from V and 1 base from J; bases unmatched to any gene: 3. For the CDR3, the DNA is TGTGCCAGTAGTACCTGGACAGGCCAAGAGACCCAGTACTTC. Translation: CASSTWTGQETQYF. The full variable domain, rest sourced from reference TRBV19 and TRBJ2-5, is DGGITQSPKYLFRKEGQNVTLSCEQNLNHDAMYWYRQDPGQGLRLIYYSQIVNDFQKGDIAEGYSVSREKKESFPLTVTSAQKNPTAFYLCASSTWTGQETQYFGPGTRLLVL.

This clone was seen a few times. The J gene is TRBJ2-5, the V gene TRBV3-1 (or the pseudogene TRBV3-2); D is perhaps TRBD2 (5 bases). CDR1 is LGHDT and CDR2 is YNNKEL in the germline V gene (reference sequence). V was shortened by 1 base and J by 2 bases, with 11 bases between the two germline ends. The CDR3 is 15 residues long. The DNA of the CDR3 is TGTGCCAGCAGCCAAGGGGGAGTCCGACAAGAGACCCAGTACTTC. This encodes CASSQGGVRQETQYF.

V is TRBV10-3 and J is TRBJ1-5; D is ambiguous. Germline V CDR1 and CDR2: ENHRY, SYGVKD. The CDR3 loop spans 13 amino acids. Trimming left V 3 bases short and J 3 bases short, with 6 bases between. This CDR3 is CAISDRFNQPQHF. The DNA for the CDR3 is TGTGCCATCAGTGACAGATTCAATCAGCCCCAGCATTTT.

This chain joins TRBV3-1 (or the pseudogene TRBV3-2) and TRBJ2-1, with 8 bases aligning to TRBD2. The germline CDR1 and CDR2 sequences are LGHDT and YNNKEL (reference sequence). CDR3 size: 20 residues. J gave up 1 base and V 4 bases, and 18 bases lay outside the gene matches. CDR3 DNA sequence: TGTGCCAGCAGCCCTGGGGGGGCCCCATATAGCGGGATTTCCTACAATGAGCAGTTCTTC. This encodes CASSPGGAPYSGISYNEQFF.

V is TRBV19 and J is TRBJ1-3; possibly TRBD1 for D (6 bases). The CDR3 is 15 residues long. The V gene lost 6 bases and the J gene lost 0 bases, with 12 bases spanning the gap. Germline V gene lookup returns CDR1 LNHDA and CDR2 SQIVND (reference sequence). The CDR3, as DNA: TGTGCCAGTAGAGAGGACAGCAGCTCTGGAAACACCATATATTTT. It codes for CASREDSSSGNTIYF.

The chain carries TRBV10-3 and TRBJ2-1; TRBD2 agrees at 7 bases. The CDR3 sequence is 18 residues long. The V gene end was trimmed by 3 bases and the J gene end by 0 bases; junction bases not matched to a gene: 11. Germline loops: CDR1 ENHRY, CDR2 SYGVKD. DNA for the CDR3: TGTGCCATCAGTGACCCTAGCGGTAAAAGGAGCTCCTACAATGAGCAGTTCTTC. Translated: CAISDPSGKRSSYNEQFF.

The J gene is TRBJ2-1, the V gene TRBV27, with D possibly matching TRBD2 (5 bases). V was shortened by 3 bases and J by 0 bases, with 12 bases between the two germline ends. CDR3 length equals 16 residues. The V gene's germline CDR1 is MNHEY and CDR2 SMNVEV (reference sequence). The CDR3 sequence: CASSFGGLSSYNEQFF. As DNA, the CDR3 is TGTGCCAGCAGTTTTGGCGGGCTAAGCTCCTACAATGAGCAGTTCTTC.

The genes are TRBV4-1 and TRBJ2-7; TRBD1 might be the D (6 bases). Per the germline V gene, CDR1 is MGHRA and CDR2 is YSYEKL. The CDR3 extends over 14 amino acids. V was trimmed by 3 bases and J by 5 bases, leaving 14 bases between them. CDR3 nucleotides: TGCGCCAGCAGCCATCCCGGGACATCCCACGAGCAGTACTTC. It translates to CASSHPGTSHEQYF.

The chain employs TRBV27 and TRBJ2-7, with TRBD2 matching 7 bases. The ends lost 0 bases at V and 2 bases at J; junction bases unmatched: 4. The CDR3 runs 15 residues. Germline assignment: CDR1 MNHEY and CDR2 SMNVEV (reference sequence). The CDR3 region is CASSLSASGPYEQYF. The DNA for the CDR3 is TGTGCCAGCAGTTTATCGGCTAGCGGTCCCTACGAGCAGTACTTC.

This clone was observed a single time. V usage is TRBV27 and J usage is TRBJ1-5; TRBD1 matches at 8 bases. Trimming took 5 bases from V and 9 from J; bases not matched to a gene: 12. This CDR3 has 15 amino acids. Germline V lookup: CDR1 MNHEY, CDR2 SMNVEV (reference sequence). The CDR3 region is CASSTDRAAGVPQHF. In nucleotides, the CDR3 is TGTGCCAGCAGTACGGACAGGGCGGCGGGGGTGCCCCAGCATTTT.

The rearrangement uses TRBV7-2 and TRBJ2-1; a weak D match, TRBD2 (5 bases). Germline lookup yields CDR1 SGHTA and CDR2 FQGNSA. Trimming took 1 base from V and 5 from J, leaving 12 bases between them. The CDR3 is made up of 15 amino acids. The CDR3 DNA reads as TGTGCCAGCAGCTTAGGGCCCGGGATGAACAATGAGCAGTTCTTC. It translates to CASSLGPGMNNEQFF.

V and J are TRBV11-3 and TRBJ2-7; 12 positions agree with TRBD2. The germline CDR1 and CDR2 sequences are SGHNT and YENEEA. CDR3 size: 14 residues. The junction had 2 bases not matched to a gene; V was cut back by 5 bases and J by 3 bases. CDR3 amino acids: CASSKGLAGYEQYF. CDR3 coding DNA: TGTGCCAGCAGCAAGGGACTAGCGGGCTACGAGCAGTACTTC.

The chain couples TRBV2 to TRBJ2-2; TRBD1 is a possible D gene (6 bases). Germline V CDR1 and CDR2: SNHLY, FYNNEI. V was pared by 10 bases and J by 0 bases, with 12 bases between. This CDR3 contains 14 residues. Written as DNA, the CDR3 is TGTGCCACCAGGGGCACTTCGAACACCGGGGAGCTGTTTTTT. This encodes CATRGTSNTGELFF.